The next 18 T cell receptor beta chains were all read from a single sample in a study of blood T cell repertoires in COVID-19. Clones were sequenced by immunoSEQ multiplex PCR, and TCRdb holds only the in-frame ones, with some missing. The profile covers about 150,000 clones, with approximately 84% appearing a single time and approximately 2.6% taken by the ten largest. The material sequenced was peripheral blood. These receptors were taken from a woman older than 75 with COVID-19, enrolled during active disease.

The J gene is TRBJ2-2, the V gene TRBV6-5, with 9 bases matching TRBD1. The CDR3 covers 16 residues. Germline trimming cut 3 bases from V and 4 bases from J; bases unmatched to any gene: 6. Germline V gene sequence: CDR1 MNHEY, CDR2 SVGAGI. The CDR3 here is CASSYDRDRATGELFF. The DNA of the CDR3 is TGTGCCAGCAGTTATGACCGGGACAGGGCCACCGGGGAGCTGTTTTTT.

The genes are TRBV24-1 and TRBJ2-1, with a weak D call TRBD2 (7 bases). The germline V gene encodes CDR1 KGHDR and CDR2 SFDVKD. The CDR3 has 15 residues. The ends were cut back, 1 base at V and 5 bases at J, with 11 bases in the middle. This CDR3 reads CATSDFRGGDNEQFF. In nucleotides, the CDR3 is TGTGCCACCAGTGATTTTCGAGGGGGGGACAATGAGCAGTTCTTC.

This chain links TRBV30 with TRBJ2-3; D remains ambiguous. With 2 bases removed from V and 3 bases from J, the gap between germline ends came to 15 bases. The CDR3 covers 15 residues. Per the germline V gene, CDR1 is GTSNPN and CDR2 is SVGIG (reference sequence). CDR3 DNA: TGTGCCTGGAGTCCAAACCGGTTCGGGACAGATACGCAGTATTTT. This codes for CAWSPNRFGTDTQYF. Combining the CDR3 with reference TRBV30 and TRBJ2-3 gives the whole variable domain SQTIHQWPATLVQPVGSPLSLECTVEGTSNPNLYWYRQAAGRGLQLLFYSVGIGQISSEVPQNLSASRPQDRQFILSSKKLLLSDSGFYLCAWSPNRFGTDTQYFGPGTRLTVL.

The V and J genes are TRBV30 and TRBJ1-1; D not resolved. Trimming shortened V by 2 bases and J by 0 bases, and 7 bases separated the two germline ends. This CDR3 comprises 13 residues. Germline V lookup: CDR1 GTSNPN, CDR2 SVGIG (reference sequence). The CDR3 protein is CAWSRRLNTEAFF. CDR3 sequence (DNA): TGTGCCTGGAGTCGCAGGTTGAACACTGAAGCTTTCTTT.

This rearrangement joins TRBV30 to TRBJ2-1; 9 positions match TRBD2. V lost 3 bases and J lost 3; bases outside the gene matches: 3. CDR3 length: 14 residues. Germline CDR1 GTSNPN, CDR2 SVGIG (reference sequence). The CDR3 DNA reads TGTGCCTGGAGAGCGGGGGGTCTCTACAATGAGCAGTTCTTC. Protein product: CAWRAGGLYNEQFF. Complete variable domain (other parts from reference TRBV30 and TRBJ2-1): SQTIHQWPATLVQPVGSPLSLECTVEGTSNPNLYWYRQAAGRGLQLLFYSVGIGQISSEVPQNLSASRPQDRQFILSSKKLLLSDSGFYLCAWRAGGLYNEQFFGPGTRLTVL.

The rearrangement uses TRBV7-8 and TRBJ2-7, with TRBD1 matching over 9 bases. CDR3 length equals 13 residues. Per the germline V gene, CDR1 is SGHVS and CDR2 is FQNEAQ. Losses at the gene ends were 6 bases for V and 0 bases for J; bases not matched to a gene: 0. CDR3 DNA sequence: TGTGCCAGCAGGACAGGGGGCTCCTACGAGCAGTACTTC. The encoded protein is CASRTGGSYEQYF.

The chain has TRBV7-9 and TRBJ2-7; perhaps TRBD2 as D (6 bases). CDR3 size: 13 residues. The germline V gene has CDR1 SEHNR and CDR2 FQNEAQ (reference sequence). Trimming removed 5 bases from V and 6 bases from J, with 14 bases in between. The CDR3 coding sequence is TGTGCCAGCAGCCCGGGACTTCCCAGCGAGCAGTACTTC. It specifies CASSPGLPSEQYF.

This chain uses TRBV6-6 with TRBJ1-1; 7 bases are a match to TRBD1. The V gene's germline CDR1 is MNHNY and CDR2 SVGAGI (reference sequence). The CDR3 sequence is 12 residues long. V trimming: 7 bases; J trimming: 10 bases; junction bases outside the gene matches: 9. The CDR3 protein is CASTQGIMGAFF. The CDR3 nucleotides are TGTGCCAGCACACAGGGGATAATGGGAGCTTTCTTT.

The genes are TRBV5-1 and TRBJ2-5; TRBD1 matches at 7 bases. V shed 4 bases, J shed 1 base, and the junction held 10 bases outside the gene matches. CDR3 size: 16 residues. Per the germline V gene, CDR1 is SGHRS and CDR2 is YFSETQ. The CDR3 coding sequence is TGCGCCAGCAGCAGGGGGCTAGGGGCAACCCAAGAGACCCAGTACTTC. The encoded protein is CASSRGLGATQETQYF. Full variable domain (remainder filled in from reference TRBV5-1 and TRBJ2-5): KAGVTQTPRYLIKTRGQQVTLSCSPISGHRSVSWYQQTPGQGLQFLFEYFSETQRNKGNFPGRFSGRQFSNSRSEMNVSTLELGDSALYLCASSRGLGATQETQYFGPGTRLLVL.

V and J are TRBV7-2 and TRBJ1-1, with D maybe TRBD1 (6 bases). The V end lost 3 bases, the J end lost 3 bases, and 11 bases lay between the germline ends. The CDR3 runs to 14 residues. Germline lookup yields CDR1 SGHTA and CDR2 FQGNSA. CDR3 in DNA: TGTGCCAGCAGCTTTTCGCAGGGGTACACTGAAGCTTTCTTT. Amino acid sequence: CASSFSQGYTEAFF.

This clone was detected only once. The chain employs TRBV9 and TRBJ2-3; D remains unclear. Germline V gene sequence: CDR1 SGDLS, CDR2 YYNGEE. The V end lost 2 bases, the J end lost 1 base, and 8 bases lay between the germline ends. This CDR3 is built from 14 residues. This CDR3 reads CASSVSQGTDTQYF. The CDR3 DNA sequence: TGTGCCAGCAGCGTGAGTCAGGGCACAGATACGCAGTATTTT.

The CDR3 region has the DNA TGTGCCATCAGTGAGCAGGCGGGCACTGAAGCTTTCTTT. It codes for CAISEQAGTEAFF. The chain joins TRBV10-3 to TRBJ1-1; D unclear. The germline V gene has CDR1 ENHRY and CDR2 SYGVKD. CDR3 length: 13 amino acids. V dropped 2 bases and J dropped 4 bases, with 8 bases sitting between them.

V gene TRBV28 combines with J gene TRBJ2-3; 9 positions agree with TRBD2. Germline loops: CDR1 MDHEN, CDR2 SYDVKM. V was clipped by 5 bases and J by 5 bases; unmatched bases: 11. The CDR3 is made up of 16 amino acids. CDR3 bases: TGTGCCAGCAGTCTGCTCGCGGGAGGGCCTGTAGATACGCAGTATTTT. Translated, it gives CASSLLAGGPVDTQYF.

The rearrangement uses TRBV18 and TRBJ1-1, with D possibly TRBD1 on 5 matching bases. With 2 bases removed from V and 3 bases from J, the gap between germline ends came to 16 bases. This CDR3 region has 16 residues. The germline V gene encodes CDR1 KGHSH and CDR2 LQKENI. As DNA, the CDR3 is TGTGCCAGCTCACCATTTGAACAGGATCCGTACACTGAAGCTTTCTTT. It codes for CASSPFEQDPYTEAFF.

The CDR3 here is CASSVGGAGGMTDTQYF. The CDR3 DNA reads TGTGCCAGCAGCGTAGGAGGAGCGGGAGGGATGACAGATACGCAGTATTTT. V and J are TRBV9 and TRBJ2-3; 10 bases align to TRBD2. The germline V gene has CDR1 SGDLS and CDR2 YYNGEE. The CDR3 is 17 residues long. V lost 0 bases to trimming and J lost 3 bases; unmatched junction nucleotides: 7.

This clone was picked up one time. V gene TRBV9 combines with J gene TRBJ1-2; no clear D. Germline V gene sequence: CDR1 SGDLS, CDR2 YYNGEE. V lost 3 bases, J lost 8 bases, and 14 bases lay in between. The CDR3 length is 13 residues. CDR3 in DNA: TGTGCCAGCAGCGAGGGAGGAGGGTCCGGCTACACCTTC. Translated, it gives CASSEGGGSGYTF. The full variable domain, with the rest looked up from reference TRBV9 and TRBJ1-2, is DSGVTQTPKHLITATGQRVTLRCSPRSGDLSVYWYQQSLDQGLQFLIQYYNGEERAKGNILERFSAQQFPDLHSELNLSSLELGDSALYFCASSEGGGSGYTFGSGTRLTVV.

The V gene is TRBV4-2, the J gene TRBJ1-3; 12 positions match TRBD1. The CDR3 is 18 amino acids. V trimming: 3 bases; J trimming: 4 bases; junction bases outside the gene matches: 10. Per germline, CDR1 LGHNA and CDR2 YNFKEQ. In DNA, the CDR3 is TGTGCCAGCAGCCACCCCACCTCCGGGACAGGGGGCGGAAACACCATATATTTT. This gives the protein CASSHPTSGTGGGNTIYF.

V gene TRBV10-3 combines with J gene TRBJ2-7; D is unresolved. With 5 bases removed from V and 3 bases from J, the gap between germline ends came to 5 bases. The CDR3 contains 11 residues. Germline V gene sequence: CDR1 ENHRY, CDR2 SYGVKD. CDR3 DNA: TGTGCCATCAGTTCCCTCTACGAGCAGTACTTC. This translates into CAISSLYEQYF.